These 17 T cell receptor beta chains came from one sample sequenced in a study of siplizumab effects on memory and regulatory T cells. Produced via immunoSEQ multiplex PCR; TCRdb's table is partial and in-frame only. In the table there are more than 70,000 clones, 95% of which are singletons. Material for sequencing was CD8+ T cells sorted from blood. The receptors here all came from a human donor in good health.

The V and J genes are TRBV7-9 and TRBJ2-7, with D maybe TRBD1 (5 bases). Trimming pared 6 bases from V and 5 bases from J, leaving 11 bases between. The CDR3 is 12 amino acids. Germline loops: CDR1 SEHNR, CDR2 FQNEAQ (reference sequence). CDR3 DNA: TGTGCCAGCAGTCGCAGGGTCCACGAGCAGTACTTC. Translation gives CASSRRVHEQYF.

The chain carries TRBV7-9 and TRBJ2-3; no firm D call. V shed 0 bases and J shed 2 bases, with 9 bases lying between them. Germline CDR1 SEHNR, CDR2 FQNEAQ (reference sequence). The CDR3 is 15 amino acids. Here the CDR3 DNA reads TGTGCCAGCAGCTTAGCGCCCTTGGTCACAGATACGCAGTATTTT. This gives the protein CASSLAPLVTDTQYF. Based on the CDR3 plus reference TRBV7-9 and TRBJ2-3, the full variable domain is DTGVSQNPRHKITKRGQNVTFRCDPISEHNRLYWYRQTLGQGPEFLTYFQNEAQLEKSRLLSDRFSAERPKGSFSTLEIQRTEQGDSAMYLCASSLAPLVTDTQYFGPGTRLTVL.

The V gene is TRBV12-5, the J gene TRBJ1-2; the D gene is possibly TRBD1 (6 bases). The germline V gene has CDR1 LGHNT and CDR2 FRNRAP. The CDR3 consists of 13 residues. The V gene lost 0 bases and the J gene lost 4 bases, with 6 bases spanning the gap. CDR3 DNA sequence: TGTGCTAGTGGTTTGGTAGGGGGCTATGGCTACACCTTC. Its protein product is CASGLVGGYGYTF.

The chain uses TRBV9 and TRBJ2-3; 11 bases fit TRBD2. The V and J ends lost 5 bases and 1 base, in that order; junction bases with no gene match: 3. The CDR3 extends over 15 amino acids. CDR1 SGDLS and CDR2 YYNGEE come from the germline V gene. The CDR3 reads CASSGSGRGTDTQYF. CDR3 nucleotide sequence: TGTGCCAGCAGTGGTAGCGGGAGGGGCACAGATACGCAGTATTTT.

The CDR3 nucleotides read TGTGCCAGCTCACCAGGAACACCGGCTTACACCGGGGAGCTGTTTTTT. It codes for CASSPGTPAYTGELFF. This chain connects TRBV18 to TRBJ2-2; D is unresolved. The CDR3 consists of 16 residues. Germline-derived CDR1 and CDR2 are KGHSH and LQKENI. The germline V and J ends were trimmed by 2 bases and 3 bases, with 13 bases remaining between them.

The rearrangement uses TRBV27 and TRBJ1-1, with TRBD1 matching over 7 bases. Germline CDR1 reads MNHEY; CDR2 reads SMNVEV (reference sequence). V gave up 3 bases and J gave up 5 bases; unmatched junction bases: 6. The CDR3 is 14 amino acids. The CDR3: CASSLNRGSTEAFF. Here the CDR3 DNA reads TGTGCCAGCAGTTTGAACAGGGGATCGACTGAAGCTTTCTTT.

The J gene is TRBJ2-1, the V gene TRBV5-1; 16 bases are a match to TRBD2. Looked up from germline, CDR1 is SGHRS and CDR2 is YFSETQ. The CDR3 totals 17 residues. Germline trimming cut 6 bases from V and 5 bases from J; bases unmatched to any gene: 8. The CDR3 nucleotides are TGCGCCAGCACCCGGGGACTAGCGGGAGGGTTCCACAATGAGCAGTTCTTC. Residues: CASTRGLAGGFHNEQFF.

The V and J genes are TRBV9 and TRBJ2-1, with D tentatively TRBD2 (5 bases). V was clipped by 5 bases and J by 2 bases, with 20 bases between them. CDR1 and CDR2 from the germline V gene are SGDLS and YYNGEE. The CDR3 has 17 residues. Here the CDR3 reads CASSYYASERTYNEQFF. CDR3 nucleotides: TGTGCCAGCAGTTACTACGCGTCGGAGCGGACCTACAATGAGCAGTTCTTC.

This clone was counted once. J is TRBJ2-7 and V is TRBV5-8; no clear D gene. Between the trimmed V and J ends, which lost 2 bases and 8 bases, there was a span of 5 bases. The CDR3 has 10 amino acids. Germline V CDR1 and CDR2: SGHTS, YDEGEE. The CDR3: CASSFTQQYF. The CDR3, as DNA: TGTGCCAGCAGCTTCACACAGCAGTACTTC.

The rearrangement joins TRBV4-1 to TRBJ1-2; D ambiguous. The CDR3 is 13 amino acids. V lost 1 base and J 5 bases, leaving 8 bases between the germline ends. Germline CDR1 reads MGHRA; CDR2 reads YSYEKL. The CDR3: CASSQVEGYGYTF. Written as DNA, the CDR3 is TGCGCCAGCAGCCAAGTTGAAGGTTATGGCTACACCTTC.

This chain uses TRBV28 with TRBJ2-1; 9 bases map to TRBD1. The germline gives CDR1 MDHEN, CDR2 SYDVKM. This CDR3 region has 16 residues. The ends lost 6 bases at V and 8 bases at J; junction bases unmatched: 14. CDR3 sequence: CASRGTGGREWDEQFF. DNA for the CDR3: TGTGCCAGCAGGGGCACAGGGGGCCGTGAGTGGGATGAGCAGTTCTTC.

This rearrangement joins TRBV4-2 to TRBJ1-1; 8 positions match TRBD1. Germline loops: CDR1 LGHNA, CDR2 YNFKEQ. There are 14 residues in the CDR3. V dropped 5 bases and J dropped 5; count of bases not matched to a gene: 7. The CDR3 protein is CASSFRQGSTEAFF. The CDR3 DNA reads TGTGCCAGCAGCTTTCGACAGGGGAGTACTGAAGCTTTCTTT.

The gene calls are TRBV9 and TRBJ2-7; D uncertain. Per the germline V gene, CDR1 is SGDLS and CDR2 is YYNGEE. The length of the CDR3 is 13 residues. Trimming removed 3 bases at V and 2 bases at J, with 9 bases between. Here the CDR3 reads CASSAAPTYEQYF. CDR3 sequence (DNA): TGTGCCAGCAGCGCCGCCCCGACCTACGAGCAGTACTTC.

V and J are TRBV7-9 and TRBJ2-1; 12 nucleotides align to TRBD2. The V gene's germline CDR1 is SEHNR and CDR2 FQNEAQ (reference sequence). Trimming took 5 bases from V and 4 from J; bases not matched to a gene: 15. This CDR3 region has 19 residues. In DNA, the CDR3 is TGTGCCAGCAGCCCCCAAAGTCCCGGGACTAGCGGGCCATACAATGAGCAGTTCTTC. Protein sequence: CASSPQSPGTSGPYNEQFF.

The V gene is TRBV7-9, the J gene TRBJ2-5, with 8 bases aligning to TRBD1. The V gene's germline CDR1 is SEHNR and CDR2 FQNEAQ (reference sequence). The CDR3 covers 14 residues. J lost 4 bases, V lost 1 base, and 2 bases had no gene match. This chain's CDR3 is CASSLGTGTETQYF. As DNA, the CDR3 is TGTGCCAGCAGCTTAGGGACAGGGACAGAGACCCAGTACTTC.

Of note for this clone: One end of the junction varies from germline; a read error may be responsible. This chain joins TRBV13 and TRBJ2-1; 8 bases line up with TRBD2. The germline V gene has CDR1 PRHDT and CDR2 FYEKMQ (reference sequence). The CDR3 length is 17 residues. The CDR3 DNA reads as TGTGCCAGCAGCCCCGGGGGGGGTTGGACGTCCTCCAATGAGCAGTTCTTC. Amino acid sequence: CASSPGGGWTSSNEQFF. The full variable domain, in which reference TRBV13 and TRBJ2-1 provide the parts outside the CDR3, is AAGVIQSPRHLIKEKRETATLKCYPIPRHDTVYWYQQGPGQDPQFLISFYEKMQSDKGSIPDRFSAQQFSDYHSELNMSSLELGDSALYFCASSPGGGWTSSNEQFFGPGTRLTVL.

The gene calls are TRBV5-1 and TRBJ2-1, with D perhaps TRBD1 or TRBD2 (5 bases each). Per the germline V gene, CDR1 is SGHRS and CDR2 is YFSETQ. This CDR3 contains 13 residues. Trimming shortened V by 3 bases and J by 4 bases, and 8 bases separated the two germline ends. In DNA, the CDR3 is TGCGCCAGCAGCTACGAGGGGTACAATGAGCAGTTCTTC. This gives the protein CASSYEGYNEQFF. Drawing the rest from reference TRBV5-1 and TRBJ2-1, the complete variable domain is KAGVTQTPRYLIKTRGQQVTLSCSPISGHRSVSWYQQTPGQGLQFLFEYFSETQRNKGNFPGRFSGRQFSNSRSEMNVSTLELGDSALYLCASSYEGYNEQFFGPGTRLTVL.